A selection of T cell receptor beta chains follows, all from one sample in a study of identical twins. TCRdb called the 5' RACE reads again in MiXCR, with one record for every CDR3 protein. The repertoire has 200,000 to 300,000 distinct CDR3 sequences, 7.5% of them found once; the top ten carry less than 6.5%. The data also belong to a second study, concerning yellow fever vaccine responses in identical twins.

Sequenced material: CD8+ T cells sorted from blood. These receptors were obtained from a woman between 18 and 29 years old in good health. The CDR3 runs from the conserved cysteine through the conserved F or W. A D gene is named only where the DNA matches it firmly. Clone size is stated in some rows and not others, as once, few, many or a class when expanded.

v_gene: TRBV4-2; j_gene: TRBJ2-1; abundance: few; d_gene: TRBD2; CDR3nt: TGTGCCAGCAGCCAAGTCGGCGGAGCGGGGGGGCCGAGGAATGAGCAGTTCTTC; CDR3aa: CASSQVGGAGGPRNEQFF
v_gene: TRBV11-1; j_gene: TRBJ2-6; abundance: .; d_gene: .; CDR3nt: TGTGCCAGCAGCTCGCTAGGACATAGAGTTTCTGGGGCCAACGTCCTGACTTTC; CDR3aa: CASSSLGHRVSGANVLTF
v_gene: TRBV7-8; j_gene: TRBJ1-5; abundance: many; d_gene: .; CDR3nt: TGTGCCAGCAGCTTAGGGGGGGTAAATCAGCCCCAGCATTTT; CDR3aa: CASSLGGVNQPQHF
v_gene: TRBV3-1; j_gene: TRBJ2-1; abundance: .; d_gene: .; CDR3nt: TGTGCCAGCAGCCAAGATGAGGGAAACAATGAGCAGTTCTTC; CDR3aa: CASSQDEGNNEQFF
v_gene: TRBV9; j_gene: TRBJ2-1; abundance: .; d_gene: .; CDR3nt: TGTGCCAGCAGCGTAGCTACGGATGAGCAGTTCTTC; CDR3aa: CASSVATDEQFF
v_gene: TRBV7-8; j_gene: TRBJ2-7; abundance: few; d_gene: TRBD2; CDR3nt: TGTGCCAGCAGCTTAGGGGAGCGGGAGGGCCCATACGAGCAGTACTTC; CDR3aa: CASSLGEREGPYEQYF
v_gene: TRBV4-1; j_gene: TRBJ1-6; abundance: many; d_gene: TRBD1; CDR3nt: TGCGCCAGCAGCCAAGGGGGACAGGGCACTTCACCCCTCCACTTT; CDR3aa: CASSQGGQGTSPLHF
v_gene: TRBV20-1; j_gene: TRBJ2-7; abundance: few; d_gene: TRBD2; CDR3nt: TGCAGTGCTAGAACTAGCGGGGCCTACGAGCAGTACTTC; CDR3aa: CSARTSGAYEQYF
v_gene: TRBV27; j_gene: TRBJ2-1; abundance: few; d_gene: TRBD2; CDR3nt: TGTGCCAGCAGTTGGGAGGGGACCTACAATGAGCAGTTCTTC; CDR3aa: CASSWEGTYNEQFF
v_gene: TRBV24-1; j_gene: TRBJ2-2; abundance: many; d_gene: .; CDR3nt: TGTGCCACCAGTGATTTGACGCCAGCGAACACCGGGGAGCTGTTTTTT; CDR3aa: CATSDLTPANTGELFF
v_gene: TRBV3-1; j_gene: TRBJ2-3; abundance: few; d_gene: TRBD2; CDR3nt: TGTGCCAGCAGCCAAGCCCTTTGGACTAGCGGGGATAGCACAGATACGCAGTATTTT; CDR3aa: CASSQALWTSGDSTDTQYF
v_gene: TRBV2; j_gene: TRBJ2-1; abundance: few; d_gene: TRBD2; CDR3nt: TGTGCCAGCACCCCTAGCGGGGAATCCTACAATGAGCAGTTCTTC; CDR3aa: CASTPSGESYNEQFF
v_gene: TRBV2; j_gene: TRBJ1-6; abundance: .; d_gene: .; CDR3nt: TGTGCCAGCAGTGAAATGAGCCAGGGAAGCACCTATAATTCACCCCTCCACTTT; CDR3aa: CASSEMSQGSTYNSPLHF
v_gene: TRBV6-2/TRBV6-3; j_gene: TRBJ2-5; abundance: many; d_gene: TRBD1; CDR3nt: TGTGCCAGCAGCCCCGGGACAGCTCAAGAGACCCAGTACTTC; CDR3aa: CASSPGTAQETQYF
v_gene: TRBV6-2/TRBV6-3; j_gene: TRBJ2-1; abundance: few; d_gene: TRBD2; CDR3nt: TGTGCCAGCAGCCTCAGCGGGAGGGGGAGCTCCTACAATGAGCAGTTCTTC; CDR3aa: CASSLSGRGSSYNEQFF
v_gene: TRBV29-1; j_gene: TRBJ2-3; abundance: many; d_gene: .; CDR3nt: TGCAGCGGCGATAGCGGAAGCTCAGATACGCAGTATTTT; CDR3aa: CSGDSGSSDTQYF
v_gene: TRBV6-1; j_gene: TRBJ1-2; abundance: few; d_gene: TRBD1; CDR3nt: TGTGCCAGCAGTAGTACAGGGGGCGCTTATGGCTACACCTTC; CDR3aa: CASSSTGGAYGYTF
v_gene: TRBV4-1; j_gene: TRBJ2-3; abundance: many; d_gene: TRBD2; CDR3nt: TGCGCCAGCAGCCCGACTAGCGGGATCGCAGATACGCAGTATTTT; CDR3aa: CASSPTSGIADTQYF
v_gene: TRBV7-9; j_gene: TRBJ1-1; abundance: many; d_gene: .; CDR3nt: TGTGCCAGCAGCTTAGATGGGGGGGACACTGAAGCTTTCTTT; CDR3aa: CASSLDGGDTEAFF
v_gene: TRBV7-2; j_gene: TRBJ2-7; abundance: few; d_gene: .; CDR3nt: TGTGCCAGCAGCCTGGGGGTCGGGGACGAGCAGTACTTC; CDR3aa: CASSLGVGDEQYF
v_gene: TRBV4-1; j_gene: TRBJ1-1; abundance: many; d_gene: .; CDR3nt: TGCGCCAGCAGCCGTGGGACCGGTGAAGCTTTCTTT; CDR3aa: CASSRGTGEAFF
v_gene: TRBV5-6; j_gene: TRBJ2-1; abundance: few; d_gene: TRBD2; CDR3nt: TGTGCCAGCAGTCAAAAGATGGGACTAGCGGGGAATGAGCAGTTCTTC; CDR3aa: CASSQKMGLAGNEQFF
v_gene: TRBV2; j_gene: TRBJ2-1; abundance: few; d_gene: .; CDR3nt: TGTGCCAGCAGTTATGCAGAATACAATGAGCAGTTCTTC; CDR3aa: CASSYAEYNEQFF
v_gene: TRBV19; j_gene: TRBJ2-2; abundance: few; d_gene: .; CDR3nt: TGTGCCAGTAGTATAGGCACTAGTTCGAACACCGGGGAGCTGTTTTTT; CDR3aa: CASSIGTSSNTGELFF
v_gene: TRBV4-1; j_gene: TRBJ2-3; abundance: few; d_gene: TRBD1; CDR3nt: TGCGCCAGCAGCCAAGCCAGTCCCGGGACAGATTCTCCGTATTTT; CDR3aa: CASSQASPGTDSPYF
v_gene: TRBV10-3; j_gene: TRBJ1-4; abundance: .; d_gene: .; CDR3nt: TGTGCCATCAGGAAGGGGACGGCTGCTAATGAAAAACTGTTTTTT; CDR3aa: CAIRKGTAANEKLFF
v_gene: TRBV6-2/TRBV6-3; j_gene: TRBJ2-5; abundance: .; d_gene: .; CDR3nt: TGTGCCAGCCATGGTTCCACACAAGAGACCCAGTACTTC; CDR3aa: CASHGSTQETQYF
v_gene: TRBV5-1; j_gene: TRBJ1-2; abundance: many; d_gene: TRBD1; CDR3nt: TGCGCCAGCAGCTTGGAGTCGTCAGGGGGCGTCTATGGCTACACCTTC; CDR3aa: CASSLESSGGVYGYTF
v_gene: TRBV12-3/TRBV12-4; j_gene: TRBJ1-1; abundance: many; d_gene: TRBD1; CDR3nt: TGTGCCAGCAGTACCGGGACAGGAAACACTGAAGCTTTCTTT; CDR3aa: CASSTGTGNTEAFF
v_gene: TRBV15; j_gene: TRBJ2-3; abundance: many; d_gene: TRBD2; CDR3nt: TGTGCCACCAGCCCGGGACTAGAGTCGGATACGCAGTATTTT; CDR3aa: CATSPGLESDTQYF
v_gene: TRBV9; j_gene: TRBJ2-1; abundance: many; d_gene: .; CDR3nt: TGTGCCAGCAGCGGACTTGGGATAACCAATGAGCAGTTCTTC; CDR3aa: CASSGLGITNEQFF
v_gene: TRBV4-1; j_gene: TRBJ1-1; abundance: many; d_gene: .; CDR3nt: TGCGCCAGCAGCCAAGGGAGGAACACTGAAGCTTTCTTT; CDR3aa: CASSQGRNTEAFF
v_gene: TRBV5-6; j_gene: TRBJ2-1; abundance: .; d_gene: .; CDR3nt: TGTGCCAGCAGCTGGGGAGGAAGTGGGAATGAGCAGTTCTTC; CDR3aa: CASSWGGSGNEQFF
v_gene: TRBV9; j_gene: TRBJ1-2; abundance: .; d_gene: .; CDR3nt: TGTGCCAGCAGGGGTCTCAACTATGGCTACACCTTC; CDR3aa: CASRGLNYGYTF
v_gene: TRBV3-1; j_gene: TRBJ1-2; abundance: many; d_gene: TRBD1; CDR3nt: TGTGCCAGCAGCCAAAGTACTTGGAACCGGGACAGTCATGGCTACACCTTC; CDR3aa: CASSQSTWNRDSHGYTF
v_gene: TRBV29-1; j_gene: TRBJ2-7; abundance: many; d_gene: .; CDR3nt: TGCAGCGTTGAAGTGGAAACCTACGAGCAGTACTTC; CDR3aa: CSVEVETYEQYF
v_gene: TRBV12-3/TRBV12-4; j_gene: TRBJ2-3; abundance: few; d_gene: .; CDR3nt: TGTGCCAGCAGTTTCGGGACGGGAGCGGATTCAGATACGCAGTATTTT; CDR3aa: CASSFGTGADSDTQYF
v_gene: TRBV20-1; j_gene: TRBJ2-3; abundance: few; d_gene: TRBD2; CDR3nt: TGCAGTGGAGATGGGACTAGCGGCGCAGATACGCAGTATTTT; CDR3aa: CSGDGTSGADTQYF